This is a list of T cell receptor beta chains from one sample in a study of beta chain features in type 1 diabetes. The protocol was immunoSEQ multiplex PCR, while the TCRdb copy is restricted to in-frame clones and leaves out a portion. This table has 150,000 or so clones, roughly 9.7% appearing once. Sequencing was carried out using central memory CD4+ T cells from blood. These receptor sequences come from a woman aged 35 to 49 in good health. Both conserved end residues are part of each CDR3. The order of the fields is D gene, CDR3 length, J gene, clone size, V gene, CDR3 protein, CDR3 DNA. The D gene is left open where the match is weak. Clone size appears in some rows only: once, few, many, or a class for an expanded clone.

. | 14 | TRBJ1-3 | . | TRBV6-6 | CASSYWPDSNTIYF | TGTGCCAGCAGTTACTGGCCAGACTCCAACACCATATATTTT
. | 16 | TRBJ2-2 | few | TRBV9 | CASRERGPGETGELFF | TGTGCCAGCAGGGAGCGAGGTCCGGGGGAAACCGGGGAGCTGTTTTTT
TRBD1 | 13 | TRBJ1-2 | few | TRBV11-2 | CASSPRQGYGYTF | TGTGCCAGCAGCCCGAGACAGGGGTATGGCTACACCTTC
TRBD1 | 15 | TRBJ2-1 | once | TRBV5-4 | CASSLVQGANNEQFF | TGTGCCAGCAGCTTGGTACAGGGGGCAAACAATGAGCAGTTCTTC
TRBD1 | 15 | TRBJ1-5 | few | TRBV9 | CASSAIQGGNQPQHF | TGTGCCAGCAGCGCGATACAGGGGGGCAATCAGCCCCAGCATTTT
TRBD1 | 14 | TRBJ1-4 | few | TRBV5-1 | CASSSGTGYEKLFF | TGCGCCAGCAGCAGCGGGACAGGGTATGAAAAACTGTTTTTT
TRBD2 | 15 | TRBJ2-7 | many | TRBV19 | CASSTSAGAAYEQYF | TGTGCCAGTAGTACCTCAGCGGGGGCCGCCTACGAGCAGTACTTC
. | 17 | TRBJ2-3 | . | TRBV15 | CATSREVSGGLADTQYF | TGTGCCACCAGCAGAGAGGTATCCGGGGGACTCGCAGATACGCAGTATTTT
. | 16 | TRBJ2-2 | few | TRBV19 | CASSIGRAGKAGELFF | TGTGCCAGTAGTATAGGGCGAGCAGGGAAAGCCGGGGAGCTGTTTTTT
. | 14 | TRBJ1-6 | few | TRBV27 | CASSLLAGGSPLHF | TGTGCCAGCAGTTTATTGGCGGGAGGTTCACCCCTCCACTTT
TRBD1 | 15 | TRBJ1-5 | few | TRBV9 | CASSVGTGDDQPQHF | TGTGCCAGCAGCGTAGGGACAGGGGACGATCAGCCCCAGCATTTT
. | 13 | TRBJ2-1 | many | TRBV19 | CASSVQGSNEQFF | TGTGCCAGTAGCGTACAGGGATCCAATGAGCAGTTCTTC
. | 15 | TRBJ2-1 | . | TRBV6-4 | CASSNLAGTFNEQFF | TGTGCCAGCAGTAACCTCGCCGGGACATTCAATGAGCAGTTCTTC
TRBD2 | 16 | TRBJ2-1 | many | TRBV7-8 | CASSRTSGAIYNEQFF | TGTGCCAGCAGCCGGACTAGCGGGGCGATCTACAATGAGCAGTTCTTC
. | 15 | TRBJ1-2 | few | TRBV9 | CASSGGGLAGYGYTF | TGTGCCAGCAGCGGGGGCGGCCTCGCCGGCTATGGCTACACCTTC
. | 16 | TRBJ2-5 | few | TRBV5-1 | CASSLYPGASSETQYF | TGCGCCAGCAGCTTGTATCCAGGGGCATCGTCGGAGACCCAGTACTTC
. | 13 | TRBJ2-1 | . | TRBV2 | CATLRTSYNEQFF | TGTGCCACTCTAAGGACATCATACAATGAGCAGTTCTTC
TRBD1 | 15 | TRBJ1-2 | . | TRBV6-6 | CASSLGTVTPYGYTF | TGTGCCAGCAGTTTAGGGACAGTCACCCCCTATGGCTACACCTTC
. | 14 | TRBJ2-3 | . | TRBV19 | CASSIVSLTDTQYF | TGTGCCAGTAGTATAGTGTCCCTCACAGATACGCAGTATTTT
TRBD2 | 15 | TRBJ2-5 | few | TRBV2 | CASRDQAGVGETQYF | TGTGCCAGCAGGGACCAAGCGGGGGTAGGGGAGACCCAGTACTTC
TRBD1 | 12 | TRBJ2-4 | once | TRBV6-1 | CASSEDRRNQYF | TGTGCCAGCAGTGAGGACAGGCGGAATCAGTACTTC
TRBD2 | 13 | TRBJ2-5 | few | TRBV29-1 | CSVAGGGQETQYF | TGCAGCGTTGCGGGGGGGGGCCAAGAGACCCAGTACTTC
. | 15 | TRBJ1-3 | few | TRBV13 | CASSLHRISGNTIYF | TGTGCCAGCAGCTTACACAGGATCTCTGGAAACACCATATATTTT
TRBD2 | 16 | TRBJ2-7 | once | TRBV18 | CASSPPTSSGIREQYF | TGTGCCAGCTCACCACCGACAAGTAGCGGGATAAGGGAGCAGTACTTC
. | 15 | TRBJ1-2 | few | TRBV11-2 | CASSPAVGAGYGYTF | TGTGCCAGCAGCCCCGCAGTGGGGGCCGGCTATGGCTACACCTTC
. | 14 | TRBJ1-5 | few | TRBV15 | CATSTGYSNQPQHF | TGTGCCACCAGCACGGGTTATAGCAATCAGCCCCAGCATTTT
TRBD2 | 14 | TRBJ2-4 | few | TRBV2 | CASSENGGENIQYF | TGTGCCAGCAGTGAAAACGGGGGGGAGAACATTCAGTACTTC
. | 13 | TRBJ2-7 | many | TRBV21-1 | CASSPLRRYEQYF | TGTGCCAGCAGCCCACTGAGGAGGTACGAGCAGTACTTC
. | 14 | TRBJ2-7 | few | TRBV6-6 | CASILGGISYEQYF | TGTGCCAGCATTTTAGGGGGAATAAGCTACGAGCAGTACTTC
TRBD2 | 15 | TRBJ2-5 | . | TRBV7-2 | CASSFSGGVRETQYF | TGTGCCAGCAGCTTTAGCGGGGGGGTCCGAGAGACCCAGTACTTC
. | 16 | TRBJ1-1 | many | TRBV10-3 | CAISKQGPGPLPEAFF | TGTGCCATCAGTAAACAGGGACCAGGTCCTTTGCCTGAAGCTTTCTTT
TRBD1 | 13 | TRBJ2-7 | few | TRBV6-5 | CASSYSRGLEQYF | TGTGCCAGCAGTTACTCGAGGGGGCTTGAGCAGTACTTC
TRBD1 | 16 | TRBJ1-6 | few | TRBV5-1 | CASSTTRQGAGSPLHF | TGCGCCAGCAGTACTACCCGACAGGGGGCTGGTTCACCCCTCCACTTT
TRBD1 | 15 | TRBJ2-2 | . | TRBV19 | CASSRGTVNTGELFF | TGTGCCAGTAGTAGAGGGACAGTGAACACCGGGGAGCTGTTTTTT
TRBD1 | 13 | TRBJ1-2 | few | TRBV5-1 | CASSRDRNYGYTF | TGCGCCAGCAGCCGGGACAGGAACTATGGCTACACCTTC